This T cell receptor (beta chain) originates from a study of ipilimumab plus nivolumab after autologous stem cell transplantation. General observations from the study: The authors say TCR, Treg and microbiome findings warrant further study.

Starting 14 to 28 days after autologous transplant, ipilimumab 1 mg/kg was given. Patients received nivolumab 3 mg/kg at weeks 1, 4, 7, 10, then fortnightly to week 26. V gave up 0 bases and J gave up 7 bases, with 18 bases separating them. Germline V gene sequence: CDR1 LGHNA, CDR2 YSLEER. This CDR3 contains 17 residues. Assay: immunoSEQ multiplex PCR; the TCRdb copy retains only in-frame clones and omits some. The table records about 9,800 clones, approximately 74% of them present only once. About this clone itself: Its target is unknown.

Sequencing was performed on PBMCs, taken in a trial of ipilimumab plus nivolumab as post-transplant consolidation. This TCR derives from a female donor with multiple myeloma. The chain joins TRBV4-3 to TRBJ2-2, with D uncertain. The CDR3 bases are TGCGCCAGCAGCCAAGATATAATCCCGGGTTTAGGCGGGGAGCTGTTTTTT. Amino acids: CASSQDIIPGLGGELFF.